This T cell receptor (beta chain) was recovered during a study of T-cell reconstitution after alpha-beta-depleted transplantation in children. Findings and limits, study-wide: Counts and diversity of T cells one year after transplant came mostly from newly produced T cells. Surviving recipient T cells and thymic progenitors produced the high day-60 TCRbeta diversity seen in some patients. Reportedly, only several hundred clones from non-depleted graft cells drove alpha-beta T-cell counts at about two months.

The CDR3 loop spans 14 amino acids. V gave up 4 bases and J gave up 4 bases; unmatched junction bases: 4. Germline V lookup: CDR1 MDHEN, CDR2 SYDVKM. The library targeted TCRbeta and was prepared with unique molecular identifiers. Each CDR3 protein is one row after TCRdb ran MiXCR on the PCR reads. This table has around 300,000 distinct CDR3 sequences, more than 9% appearing once. This clonotype appeared many times. The target antigen is unknown. The source material was peripheral blood, sampled 180 days after TCRalphabeta/CD19-depleted stem cell transplant. V usage is TRBV28 and J usage is TRBJ2-3; 8 positions match TRBD1. The TCR comes from a male patient between 2 and 10 years old who had a stem cell transplant for chronic granulomatous disease, so the T cells may come from the graft donor. Here the CDR3 DNA reads TGTGCCAGCAGTTCGGAGGACAGGGCAGATACGCAGTATTTT. It yields the protein CASSSEDRADTQYF. The variable domain in full, with the rest retrieved from reference TRBV28 and TRBJ2-3, is DVKVTQSSRYLVKRTGEKVFLECVQDMDHENMFWYRQDPGLGLRLIYFSYDVKMKEKGDIPEGYSVSREKKERFSLILESASTNQTSMYLCASSSEDRADTQYFGPGTRLTVL.